Each of the 14 T cell receptor beta chains below was sequenced from the same sample in a study of cytomegalovirus exposure and HLA in healthy donors (TCRdb year 2017). The library was generated by the immunoSEQ multiplex PCR assay. For the multiplex PCR, a mixture combining 60 forward primers for TCR Vbeta segments and 13 reverse primers for TCR Jbeta segments was used. Not all clones reach the TCRdb copy of this immuneACCESS table, which keeps in-frame sequences only. Checked studies attribute under half of the gap to unresolved V genes and leave the rest unexplained. The sample data list around 88,000 clones, and under 85% of these were observed just once. In total, the top ten clones hold roughly 7.3% of the sample. The specimen sequenced was PBMCs. The receptors were gathered from a man aged 50 to 60 in good health and CMV-seropositive.

The chain combines TRBV28 with TRBJ1-1, with TRBD1 identical over 7 bases. V lost 10 bases and J lost 3; bases outside the gene matches: 8. The CDR3 length is 13 residues. The germline V gene encodes CDR1 MDHEN and CDR2 SYDVKM. The CDR3 nucleotides are TGTGCCACCTGGGACAGTTCGCACACTGAAGCTTTCTTT. As protein: CATWDSSHTEAFF.

The J gene is TRBJ1-5, the V gene TRBV5-5; TRBD1 matches at 7 bases. The CDR3 has 20 amino acids. J gave up 6 bases and V 1 base, and 22 bases lay outside the gene matches. Looked up from germline, CDR1 is SGHKS and CDR2 is YYEKEE (reference sequence). The DNA for the CDR3 is TGTGCCAGCAGCTTGACCCAGAGACAGGGATCGGGTTTAGAAGGTCAGCCCCAGCATTTT. This encodes CASSLTQRQGSGLEGQPQHF.

This clone was counted only a few times. The rearrangement links TRBV7-6 to TRBJ1-3, with D possibly matching TRBD1 (6 bases). The CDR3 runs 17 residues. The V gene's germline CDR1 is SGHVS and CDR2 FNYEAQ. The V and J ends lost 5 bases and 0 bases respectively, with 17 bases between them. The DNA for the CDR3 is TGTGCCAGCAGCCCCAGAGGGGGAGTCTACTCTGGAAACACCATATATTTT. Encoded protein: CASSPRGGVYSGNTIYF.

The chain carries TRBV28 and TRBJ2-2; D perhaps matches TRBD1 (6 bases). CDR3 size: 16 residues. V was cut by 5 bases and J by 2 bases, with 15 bases left in between. The germline gives CDR1 MDHEN, CDR2 SYDVKM. The CDR3 spells CASSLKWGHNTGELFF. CDR3 sequence (DNA): TGTGCCAGCAGTCTAAAATGGGGGCATAACACCGGGGAGCTGTTTTTT.

This clone is a singleton in its sample. V gene TRBV5-5 combines with J gene TRBJ2-7, with 9 nucleotides matching TRBD1. This CDR3 has 15 amino acids. Unmatched junction bases numbered 7, after V lost 2 bases and J lost 4 bases. Germline assignment: CDR1 SGHKS and CDR2 YYEKEE (reference sequence). This CDR3 reads CASSLTGTGSYEQYF. CDR3 sequence (DNA): TGTGCCAGCAGCTTAACCGGGACAGGGTCGTACGAGCAGTACTTC.

This clone was observed once. The rearrangement joins TRBV27 to TRBJ1-1, with a possible D match to TRBD1 (6 bases). The CDR3 has 15 residues. The germline CDR1 and CDR2 sequences are MNHEY and SMNVEV (reference sequence). Trimming stripped 5 bases from V and 4 bases from J, with 17 bases between. CDR3 sequence: CASSIGPTGSTEAFF. CDR3 coding DNA: TGTGCCAGCAGTATCGGACCAACAGGGAGCACTGAAGCTTTCTTT.

The chain recombines TRBV27 with TRBJ1-1, with D possibly matching TRBD1 (5 bases). V was cut by 6 bases and J by 5 bases, with 13 bases left in between. There are 13 residues in the CDR3. The germline V gene has CDR1 MNHEY and CDR2 SMNVEV (reference sequence). CDR3 loop: CASSRQGLTEAFF. The DNA of the CDR3 is TGTGCCAGCAGCCGGCAGGGTCTGACTGAAGCTTTCTTT.

This sequence joins TRBV7-9 and TRBJ1-1; D uncertain. The CDR3 spans 13 residues. Germline CDR1 and CDR2: SEHNR and FQNEAQ (reference sequence). Trimming removed 3 bases at V and 0 bases at J, with 5 bases between. The CDR3, as DNA: TGTGCCAGCAGCTTTACAGTGAACACTGAAGCTTTCTTT. As protein: CASSFTVNTEAFF.

V usage is TRBV5-6 and J usage is TRBJ2-5; D is unclear. This CDR3 contains 14 residues. Germline CDR1 is SGHDT and CDR2 is YYEEEE. V was pared by 0 bases and J by 4 bases, with 10 bases between. The CDR3 protein is CASSLVLVPETQYF. CDR3 bases: TGTGCCAGCAGCTTGGTTCTAGTCCCAGAGACCCAGTACTTC.

This chain links TRBV28 with TRBJ1-2; unclear D gene. Germline lookup yields CDR1 MDHEN and CDR2 SYDVKM. Trimming removed 5 bases from V and 13 bases from J, with 17 bases in between. The CDR3 runs to 12 residues. The CDR3: CASSLGEQSCTF. The CDR3 DNA sequence: TGTGCCAGCAGTCTAGGAGAGCAGAGCTGCACCTTC.

The gene calls are TRBV2 and TRBJ1-4; TRBD1 agrees at 9 bases. Germline V gene lookup returns CDR1 SNHLY and CDR2 FYNNEI. V lost 6 bases and J lost 7; bases outside the gene matches: 6. The CDR3 is 14 residues long. CDR3 in amino acids: CASRGRQGGEKLFF. Here the CDR3 DNA reads TGTGCCAGCAGAGGACGACAGGGGGGTGAAAAACTGTTTTTT.

On this clone: Compared with germline, one end of the junction differs, possibly owing to a read error. The chain couples TRBV7-7 to TRBJ2-7; D perhaps matches TRBD1 (5 bases). The CDR3 extends over 13 amino acids. The germline V gene encodes CDR1 SSHAT and CDR2 FNYEAQ (reference sequence). In DNA, the CDR3 is TGTGCTAGCAGCTTTGGCAGGGAATCCGAGCAGTACTTC. It yields the protein CASSFGRESEQYF. The full variable domain, completed using reference TRBV7-7 and TRBJ2-7, is GAGVSQSPRYKVTKRGQDVTLRCDPISSHATLYWYQQALGQGPEFLTYFNYEAQPDKSGLPSDRFSAERPEGSISTLTIQRTEQRDSAMYRCASSFGRESEQYFGPGTRLTVT.

V is TRBV4-2 and J is TRBJ2-3; TRBD2 agrees at 14 bases. The germline V gene has CDR1 LGHNA and CDR2 YNFKEQ. The ends lost 1 base at V and 6 bases at J; junction bases unmatched: 3. CDR3 length equals 16 residues. The CDR3 nucleotides are TGTGCCAGCAGCCAAGGACTAGCGGGGGGGCCGGATACGCAGTATTTT. Protein product: CASSQGLAGGPDTQYF.

This chain links TRBV10-1 with TRBJ2-5, with 7 bases lining up with TRBD1. The CDR3 extends over 15 amino acids. Germline loops: CDR1 WNHNN, CDR2 SYGVQD (reference sequence). V lost 6 bases and J lost 3; bases outside the gene matches: 10. For the CDR3, the DNA is TGCGCCAGCAGAAACCGGGACAGTTACAAAGAGACCCAGTACTTC. It specifies CASRNRDSYKETQYF.